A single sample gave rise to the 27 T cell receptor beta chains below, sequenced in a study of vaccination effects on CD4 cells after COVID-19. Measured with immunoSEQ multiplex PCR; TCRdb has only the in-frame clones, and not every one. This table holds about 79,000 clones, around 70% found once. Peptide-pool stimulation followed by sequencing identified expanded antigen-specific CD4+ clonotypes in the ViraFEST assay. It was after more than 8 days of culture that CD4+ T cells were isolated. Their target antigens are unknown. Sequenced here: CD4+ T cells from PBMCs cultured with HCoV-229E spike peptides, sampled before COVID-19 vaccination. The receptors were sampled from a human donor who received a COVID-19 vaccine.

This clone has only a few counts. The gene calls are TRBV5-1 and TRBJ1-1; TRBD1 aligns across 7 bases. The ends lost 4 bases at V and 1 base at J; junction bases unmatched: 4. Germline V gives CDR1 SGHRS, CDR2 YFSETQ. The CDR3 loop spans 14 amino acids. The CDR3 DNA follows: TGCGCCAGCAGCCTAAGGACAGGGAACACTGAAGCTTTCTTT. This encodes CASSLRTGNTEAFF.

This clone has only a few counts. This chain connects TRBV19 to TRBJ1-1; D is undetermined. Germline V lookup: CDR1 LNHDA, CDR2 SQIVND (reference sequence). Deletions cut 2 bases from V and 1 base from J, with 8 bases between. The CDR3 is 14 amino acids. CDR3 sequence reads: CASSIREGNTEAFF. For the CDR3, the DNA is TGTGCCAGTAGTATACGGGAGGGGAACACTGAAGCTTTCTTT.

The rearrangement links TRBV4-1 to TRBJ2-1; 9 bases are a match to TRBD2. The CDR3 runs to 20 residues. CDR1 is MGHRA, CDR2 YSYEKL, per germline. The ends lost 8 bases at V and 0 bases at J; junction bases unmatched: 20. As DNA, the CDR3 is TGCGCCAGCGGACCCCGTATAGCGGGGGCCGCCAGAAGCTCCTACAATGAGCAGTTCTTC. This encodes CASGPRIAGAARSSYNEQFF.

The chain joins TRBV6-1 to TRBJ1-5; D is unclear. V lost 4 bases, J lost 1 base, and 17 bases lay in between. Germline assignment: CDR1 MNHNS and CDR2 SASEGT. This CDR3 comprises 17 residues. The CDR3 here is CASSGLRQISSNQPQHF. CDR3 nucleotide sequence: TGTGCCAGCAGTGGACTCCGGCAAATCAGCAGCAATCAGCCCCAGCATTTT.

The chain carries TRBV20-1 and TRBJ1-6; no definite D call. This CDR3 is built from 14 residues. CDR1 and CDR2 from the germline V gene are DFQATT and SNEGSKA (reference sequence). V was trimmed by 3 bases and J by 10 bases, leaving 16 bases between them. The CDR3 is CSASWSVGESPLHF. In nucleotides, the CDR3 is TGCAGTGCTAGTTGGTCGGTCGGAGAGTCACCCCTCCACTTT.

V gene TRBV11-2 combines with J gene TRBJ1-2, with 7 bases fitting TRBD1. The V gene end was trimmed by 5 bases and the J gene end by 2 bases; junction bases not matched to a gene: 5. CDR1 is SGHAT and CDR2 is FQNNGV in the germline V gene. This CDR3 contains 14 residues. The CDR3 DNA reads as TGTGCCAGCAGCCCAGGGGGGGTAAACTATGGCTACACCTTC. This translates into CASSPGGVNYGYTF.

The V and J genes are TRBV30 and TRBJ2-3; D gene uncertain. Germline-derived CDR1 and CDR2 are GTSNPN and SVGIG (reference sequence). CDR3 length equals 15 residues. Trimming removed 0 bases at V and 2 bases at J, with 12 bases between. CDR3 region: CAWSVQQKITDTQYF. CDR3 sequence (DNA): TGTGCCTGGAGTGTACAACAGAAGATCACAGATACGCAGTATTTT.

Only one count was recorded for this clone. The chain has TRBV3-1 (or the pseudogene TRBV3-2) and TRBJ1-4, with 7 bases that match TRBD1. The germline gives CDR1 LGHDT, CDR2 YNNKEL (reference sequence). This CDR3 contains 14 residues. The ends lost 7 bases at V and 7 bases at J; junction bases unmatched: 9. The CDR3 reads CASTTGTVAEKLFF. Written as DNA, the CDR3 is TGTGCCAGCACAACCGGGACAGTAGCTGAAAAACTGTTTTTT.

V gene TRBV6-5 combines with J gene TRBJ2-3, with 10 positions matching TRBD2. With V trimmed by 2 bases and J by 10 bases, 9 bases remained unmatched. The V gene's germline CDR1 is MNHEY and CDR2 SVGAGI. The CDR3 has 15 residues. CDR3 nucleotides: TGTGCCAGCAGTTACCAAACTAGCGGGGAGGCCGCGCAGTATTTT. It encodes CASSYQTSGEAAQYF.

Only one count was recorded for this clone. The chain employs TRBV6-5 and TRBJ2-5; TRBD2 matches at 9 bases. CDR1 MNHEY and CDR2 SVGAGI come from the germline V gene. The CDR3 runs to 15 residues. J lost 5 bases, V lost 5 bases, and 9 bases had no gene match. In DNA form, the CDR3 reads TGTGCCAGCAGTCGGGCGGGGGGGCCTCTGGAGACCCAGTACTTC. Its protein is CASSRAGGPLETQYF.

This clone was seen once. This CDR3 reads CASSENRVSGYGYTF. In DNA form, the CDR3 reads TGTGCCAGCTCAGAAAACAGGGTTTCAGGCTATGGCTACACCTTC. J is TRBJ1-2 and V is TRBV18; possibly TRBD1 for D (6 bases). The CDR3 length is 15 residues. Germline lookup yields CDR1 KGHSH and CDR2 LQKENI. Trimming left V 5 bases short and J 4 bases short, with 17 bases between.

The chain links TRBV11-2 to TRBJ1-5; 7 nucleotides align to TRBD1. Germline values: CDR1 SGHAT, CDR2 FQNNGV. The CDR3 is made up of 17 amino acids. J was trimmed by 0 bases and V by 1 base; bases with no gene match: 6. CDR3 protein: CASSLATGQNSNQPQHF. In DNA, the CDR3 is TGTGCCAGCAGCTTAGCTACGGGACAGAATAGCAATCAGCCCCAGCATTTT.

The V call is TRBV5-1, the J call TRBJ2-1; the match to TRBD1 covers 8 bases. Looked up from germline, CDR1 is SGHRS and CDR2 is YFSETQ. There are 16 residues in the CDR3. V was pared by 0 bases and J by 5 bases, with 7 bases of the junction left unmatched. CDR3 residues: CASSLAGTGRNNEQFF. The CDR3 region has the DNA TGCGCCAGCAGCTTGGCCGGGACAGGTCGCAACAATGAGCAGTTCTTC.

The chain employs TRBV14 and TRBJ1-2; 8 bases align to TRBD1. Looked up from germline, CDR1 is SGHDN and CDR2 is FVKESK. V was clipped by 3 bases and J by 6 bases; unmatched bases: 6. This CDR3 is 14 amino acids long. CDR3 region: CASSQLTGVNGYTF. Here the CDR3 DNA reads TGTGCCAGCAGCCAGCTGACAGGGGTGAATGGCTACACCTTC.

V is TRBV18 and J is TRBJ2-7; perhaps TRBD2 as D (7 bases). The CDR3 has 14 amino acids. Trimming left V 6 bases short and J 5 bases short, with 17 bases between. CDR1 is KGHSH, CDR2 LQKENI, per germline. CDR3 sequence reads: CASSSLGGRNEQYV. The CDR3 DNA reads TGTGCCAGCTCGTCGCTCGGGGGGCGGAACGAGCAGTACGTC.

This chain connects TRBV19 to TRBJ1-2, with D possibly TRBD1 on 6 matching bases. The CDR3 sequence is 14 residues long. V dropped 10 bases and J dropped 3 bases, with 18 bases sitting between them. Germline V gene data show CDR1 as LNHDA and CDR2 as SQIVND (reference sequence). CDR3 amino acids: CATARTVGYYGYTF. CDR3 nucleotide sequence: TGTGCCACTGCCCGGACAGTGGGTTACTATGGCTACACCTTC.

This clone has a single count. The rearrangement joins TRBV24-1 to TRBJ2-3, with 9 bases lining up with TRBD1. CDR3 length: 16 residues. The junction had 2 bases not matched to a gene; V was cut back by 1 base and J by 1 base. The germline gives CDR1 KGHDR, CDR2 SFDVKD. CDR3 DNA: TGTGCCACCAGTGATTTTCGGGACAGGGGCACAGATACGCAGTATTTT. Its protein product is CATSDFRDRGTDTQYF.

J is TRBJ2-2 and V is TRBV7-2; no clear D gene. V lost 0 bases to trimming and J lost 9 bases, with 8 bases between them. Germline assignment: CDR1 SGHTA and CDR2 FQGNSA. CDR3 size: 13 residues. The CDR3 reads CASSLAASRELFF. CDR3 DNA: TGTGCCAGCAGCTTAGCGGCCTCCCGGGAGCTGTTTTTT.

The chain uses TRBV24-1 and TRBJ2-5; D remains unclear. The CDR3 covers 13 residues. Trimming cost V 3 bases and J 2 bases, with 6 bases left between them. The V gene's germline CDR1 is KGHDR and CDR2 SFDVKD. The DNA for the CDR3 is TGTGCCACCAGTGATACCATTCAAGAGACCCAGTACTTC. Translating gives CATSDTIQETQYF.

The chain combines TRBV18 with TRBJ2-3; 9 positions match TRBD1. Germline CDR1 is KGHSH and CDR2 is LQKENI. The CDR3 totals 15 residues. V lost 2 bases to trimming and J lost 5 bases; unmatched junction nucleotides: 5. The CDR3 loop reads CASSPVDRGKDTQYF. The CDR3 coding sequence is TGTGCCAGCTCACCAGTGGACAGGGGAAAAGATACGCAGTATTTT.

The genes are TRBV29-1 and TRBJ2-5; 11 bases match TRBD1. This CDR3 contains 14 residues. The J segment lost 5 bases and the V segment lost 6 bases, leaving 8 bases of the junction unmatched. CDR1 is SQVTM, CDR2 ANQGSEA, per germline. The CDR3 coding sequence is TGCAGCGTCCTGCGCGGGACAGGGGGTGAGACCCAGTACTTC. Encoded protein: CSVLRGTGGETQYF.

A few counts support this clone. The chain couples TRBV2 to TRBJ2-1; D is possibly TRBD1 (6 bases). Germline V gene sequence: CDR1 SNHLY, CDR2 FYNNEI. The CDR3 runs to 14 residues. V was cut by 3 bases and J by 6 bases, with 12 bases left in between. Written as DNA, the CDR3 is TGTGCCAGCAGTGATAAACAGGGCGGCAATGAGCAGTTCTTC. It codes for CASSDKQGGNEQFF.

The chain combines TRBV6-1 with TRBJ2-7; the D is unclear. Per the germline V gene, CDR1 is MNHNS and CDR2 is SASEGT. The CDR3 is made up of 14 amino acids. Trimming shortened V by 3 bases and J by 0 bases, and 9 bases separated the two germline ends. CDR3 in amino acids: CASSDGGSSYEQYV. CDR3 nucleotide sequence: TGTGCCAGCAGTGATGGCGGAAGCTCCTACGAGCAGTACGTC.

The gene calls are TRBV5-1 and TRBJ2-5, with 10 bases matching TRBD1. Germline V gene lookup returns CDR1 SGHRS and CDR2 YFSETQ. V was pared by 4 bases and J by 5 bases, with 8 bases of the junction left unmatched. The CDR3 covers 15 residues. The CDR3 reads CASSRTGTGVETQYF. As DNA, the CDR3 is TGCGCCAGCAGCAGAACCGGGACAGGGGTGGAGACCCAGTACTTC. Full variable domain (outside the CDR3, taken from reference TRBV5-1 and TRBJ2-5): KAGVTQTPRYLIKTRGQQVTLSCSPISGHRSVSWYQQTPGQGLQFLFEYFSETQRNKGNFPGRFSGRQFSNSRSEMNVSTLELGDSALYLCASSRTGTGVETQYFGPGTRLLVL.

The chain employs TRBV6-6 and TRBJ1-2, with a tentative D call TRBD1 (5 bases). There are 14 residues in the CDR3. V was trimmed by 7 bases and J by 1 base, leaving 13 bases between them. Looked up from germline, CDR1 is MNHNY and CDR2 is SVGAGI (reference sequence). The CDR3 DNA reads TGTGCCAGCAACCAGGGTAACCATAACTATGGCTACACCTTC. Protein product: CASNQGNHNYGYTF.

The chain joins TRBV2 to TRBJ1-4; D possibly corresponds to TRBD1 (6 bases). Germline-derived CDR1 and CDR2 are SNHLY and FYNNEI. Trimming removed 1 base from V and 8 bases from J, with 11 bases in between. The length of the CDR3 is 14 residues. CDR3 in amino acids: CASSEGGAREKLFF. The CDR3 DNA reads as TGTGCCAGCAGTGAAGGGGGGGCGCGGGAAAAACTGTTTTTT.

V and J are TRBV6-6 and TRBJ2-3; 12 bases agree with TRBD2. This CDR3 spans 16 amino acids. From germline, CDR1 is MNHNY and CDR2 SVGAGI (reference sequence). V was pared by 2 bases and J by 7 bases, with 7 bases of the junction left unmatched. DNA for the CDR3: TGTGCCAGCAGTTACGGCCCTAGCGGGGGGGCAAATACGCAGTATTTT. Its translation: CASSYGPSGGANTQYF.